These 6 T cell receptor beta chains originate from one sample sequenced in a study of shared clonotypes between healthy human individuals (dated by TCRdb to about 2020). The library was obtained by the immunoSEQ multiplex PCR assay. The source is immuneACCESS, and TCRdb retained only in-frame sequences with V and J called. Part of the clones is not carried over; for the studies checked, unresolved V genes explain less than half of this, and the remainder is unexplained. Recorded for this sample are some 2,500,000 clones; approximately 93% of them occurred a single time. Of the sample, 0.36% is held by the ten largest clones. Sequenced input: naive CD4+ T cells from PBMCs. In the paper's terms, the cell subset or site label means: CD45RA+ positively selected. These TCRs come from a man aged 18 to 30 in good health. Some clones in this sample may be carry-over from other donors' samples.

The J gene is TRBJ2-7, the V gene TRBV6-6, with a possible D match to TRBD2 (6 bases). Per germline, CDR1 MNHNY and CDR2 SVGAGI (reference sequence). V gave up 6 bases and J gave up 0 bases, with 12 bases separating them. CDR3 length: 14 residues. For the CDR3, the DNA is TGTGCCAGCAGGCAACGGGAGAACTCCTACGAGCAGTACTTC. Translation: CASRQRENSYEQYF.

In its sample, this clone was seen once. The chain joins TRBV27 to TRBJ2-1; TRBD1 aligns across 8 bases. Germline trimming cut 5 bases from V and 4 bases from J; bases unmatched to any gene: 4. Germline values: CDR1 MNHEY, CDR2 SMNVEV (reference sequence). The CDR3 length is 14 residues. The DNA for the CDR3 is TGTGCCAGCAGTGTTCAGGGGGCATACAATGAGCAGTTCTTC. Its translation: CASSVQGAYNEQFF.

The J gene is TRBJ2-2, the V gene TRBV27, with TRBD2 as a possible D gene (5 bases). The germline CDR1 and CDR2 sequences are MNHEY and SMNVEV (reference sequence). The germline V and J ends were trimmed by 5 bases and 3 bases, with 16 bases remaining between them. This CDR3 comprises 16 residues. This CDR3 is CASSIERVRHTGELFF. The CDR3 DNA is TGTGCCAGCAGTATAGAGAGGGTTCGGCACACCGGGGAGCTGTTTTTT.

This clone was recorded only once. V usage is TRBV4-2 and J usage is TRBJ2-1; 10 nucleotides line up with TRBD2. V gave up 1 base and J gave up 10 bases; unmatched junction bases: 10. The CDR3 has 16 residues. Germline CDR1 LGHNA, CDR2 YNFKEQ. CDR3 nucleotides: TGTGCCAGCAGCCAAGTATCAGCGGGAGGGCCGAACGAGCAGTTCTTC. It is translated as CASSQVSAGGPNEQFF.

A remark on this clone: The same CDR3 can be traced to other DNA sequences in this sample. J is TRBJ1-2 and V is TRBV28, with 7 bases that match TRBD1. CDR3 size: 12 residues. J gave up 4 bases and V 5 bases, and 1 base lay outside the gene matches. Germline lookup yields CDR1 MDHEN and CDR2 SYDVKM. The CDR3 coding sequence is TGTGCCAGCAGTCGGGACAGCTATGGCTACACCTTC. It encodes CASSRDSYGYTF.

Here the CDR3 reads CASNWRSSYEQYF. The DNA for the CDR3 is TGTGCCAGCAATTGGAGGAGCTCCTACGAGCAGTACTTC. This sequence joins TRBV6-1 and TRBJ2-7, with a tentative D call TRBD2 (5 bases). Germline V gene data show CDR1 as MNHNS and CDR2 as SASEGT. Between the trimmed V and J ends, which lost 7 bases and 0 bases, there was a span of 10 bases. The CDR3 consists of 13 residues.